A single sample gave rise to the 20 T cell receptor beta chains below, sequenced in a study of T cells after yellow fever vaccination (dated by TCRdb to between 2017 and 2020). Explained via the paper, the treatment or condition label denotes: live attenuated yellow fever vaccine strain. The library was made by 5' RACE. Sequencing was carried out with an Illumina NovaSeq 6000. TCRdb handled the public reads itself, with Q25 trimming in fastp and clone calling in MiXCR, and kept productive beta chains. Each CDR3 protein gets just one entry, which takes the most common genes and DNA from the rows behind it. For this sample there are some 320,000 distinct CDR3 sequences; about 10% appear just once. The ten most abundant clones make up 3% to 3.5% of the sample. The sequences come from CD4+ T cells sorted from PBMCs, collected 45 days after the yellow fever booster vaccination. The receptor source for this set is a man younger than 35 who received the YFV17D yellow fever vaccine.

The chain recombines TRBV5-1 with TRBJ1-2; 9 positions match TRBD1. The germline gives CDR1 SGHRS, CDR2 YFSETQ. Unmatched junction bases numbered 6, after V lost 4 bases and J lost 5 bases. The CDR3 has 14 amino acids. CDR3 nucleotides: TGCGCCAGCAGCCGGGACAGGGTTGAATATGGCTACACCTTC. Amino acids: CASSRDRVEYGYTF.

In this sample, this clonotype turned up many times. V usage is TRBV28 and J usage is TRBJ2-2, with TRBD1 matching over 8 bases. The V and J ends lost 10 bases and 0 bases, in that order; junction bases with no gene match: 7. Germline V gene data show CDR1 as MDHEN and CDR2 as SYDVKM. This CDR3 comprises 15 residues. As DNA, the CDR3 is TGTGCCACCCCAGGACAGGGAGCGAACACCGGGGAGCTGTTTTTT. It specifies CATPGQGANTGELFF.

This rearrangement joins TRBV5-1 to TRBJ2-2, with 7 bases lining up with TRBD2. Germline values: CDR1 SGHRS, CDR2 YFSETQ. This CDR3 comprises 14 residues. V lost 1 base to trimming and J lost 9 bases; unmatched junction nucleotides: 6. Here the CDR3 DNA reads TGCGCCAGCAGCTTGAGACTAGCCGCCCGGGAGCTGTTTTTT. Translation gives CASSLRLAARELFF. The full variable domain, rest sourced from reference TRBV5-1 and TRBJ2-2, is KAGVTQTPRYLIKTRGQQVTLSCSPISGHRSVSWYQQTPGQGLQFLFEYFSETQRNKGNFPGRFSGRQFSNSRSEMNVSTLELGDSALYLCASSLRLAARELFFGEGSRLTVL.

The chain links TRBV6-6 to TRBJ2-3; D gene unclear. The CDR3 length is 15 residues. Trimming pared 0 bases from V and 1 base from J, leaving 8 bases between. Per the germline V gene, CDR1 is MNHNY and CDR2 is SVGAGI (reference sequence). In nucleotides, the CDR3 is TGTGCCAGCAGTTACTCCGGCTGGGGCACAGATACGCAGTATTTT. Translated, it gives CASSYSGWGTDTQYF.

This clonotype turned up a few times. The gene calls are TRBV6-5 and TRBJ2-5, with 10 bases that match TRBD2. CDR1 is MNHEY, CDR2 SVGAGI, per germline. CDR3 length: 18 amino acids. V was clipped by 6 bases and J by 0 bases; unmatched bases: 13. Written as DNA, the CDR3 is TGTGCCAGCAGGCCAGCGGGGGGGTCTTTTAGGTACCAAGAGACCCAGTACTTC. This sequence encodes CASRPAGGSFRYQETQYF.

The V gene is TRBV4-1, the J gene TRBJ2-2; 12 positions match TRBD2. The CDR3 consists of 15 residues. Germline V lookup: CDR1 MGHRA, CDR2 YSYEKL. V trimming: 4 bases; J trimming: 9 bases; junction bases outside the gene matches: 6. The CDR3 nucleotides are TGCGCCAGCAGCCCCCGACTAGCGGGGGCCTGGGAGCTGTTTTTT. Its translation: CASSPRLAGAWELFF.

This chain connects TRBV27 to TRBJ2-3; 11 bases align to TRBD2. This CDR3 has 17 residues. Germline-derived CDR1 and CDR2 are MNHEY and SMNVEV (reference sequence). V dropped 2 bases and J dropped 5; count of bases not matched to a gene: 9. CDR3: CASSLVRTSGQGDTQYF. CDR3 coding DNA: TGTGCCAGCAGTTTAGTTCGGACTAGCGGGCAGGGAGATACGCAGTATTTT.

The chain is built from TRBV15 and TRBJ2-1; D perhaps matches TRBD2 (6 bases). Germline CDR1 LNHNV, CDR2 YYDKDF (reference sequence). The CDR3 contains 16 residues. V was trimmed by 3 bases and J by 7 bases, leaving 19 bases between them. CDR3 residues: CATSRQYPAGGNEQFF. As DNA, the CDR3 is TGTGCCACCAGCAGGCAATACCCAGCTGGGGGGAATGAGCAGTTCTTC.

This clonotype appeared a few times. The chain recombines TRBV18 with TRBJ2-5; D may match TRBD1 or TRBD2 (5 bases each). Trimming stripped 3 bases from V and 4 bases from J, with 15 bases between. The CDR3 loop spans 15 amino acids. Germline-derived CDR1 and CDR2 are KGHSH and LQKENI. The CDR3 region is CASSPTGTARETQYF. DNA of the CDR3: TGTGCCAGCTCACCTACCGGGACGGCACGAGAGACCCAGTACTTC.

The chain carries TRBV7-2 and TRBJ1-5, with 9 nucleotides matching TRBD1. Germline loops: CDR1 SGHTA, CDR2 FQGNSA. The length of the CDR3 is 15 residues. The V and J ends lost 1 base and 4 bases, in that order; junction bases with no gene match: 2. CDR3 protein: CASSLGDRANQPQHF. The CDR3 DNA reads as TGTGCCAGCAGCTTAGGGGACAGGGCAAATCAGCCCCAGCATTTT.

This clonotype was detected only a few times. V and J are TRBV5-1 and TRBJ2-1; D uncertain. Germline V gene sequence: CDR1 SGHRS, CDR2 YFSETQ. The CDR3 is 11 amino acids. V was clipped by 4 bases and J by 9 bases, with 8 bases between them. This CDR3 is CASSRLVEQFF. The CDR3 coding sequence is TGCGCCAGCAGCCGATTAGTTGAGCAGTTCTTC. Together with reference TRBV5-1 and TRBJ2-1, the CDR3 gives the full variable domain: KAGVTQTPRYLIKTRGQQVTLSCSPISGHRSVSWYQQTPGQGLQFLFEYFSETQRNKGNFPGRFSGRQFSNSRSEMNVSTLELGDSALYLCASSRLVEQFFGPGTRLTVL.

V is TRBV30 and J is TRBJ2-5, with 7 bases that match TRBD1. The CDR3 length is 13 residues. Germline trimming cut 8 bases from V and 5 bases from J; bases unmatched to any gene: 11. Germline V gene sequence: CDR1 GTSNPN, CDR2 SVGIG (reference sequence). This CDR3 reads CALDRAVGETQYF. Written as DNA, the CDR3 is TGTGCCCTTGACAGGGCTGTTGGGGAGACCCAGTACTTC.

This rearrangement joins TRBV12-3 or TRBV12-4 to TRBJ1-2; 9 bases agree with TRBD1. Trimming took 6 bases from V and 7 from J; bases not matched to a gene: 9. The CDR3 extends over 14 amino acids. The CDR3 spells CASSLRTGDGGYTF. The DNA of the CDR3 is TGTGCCAGCAGCCTAAGGACAGGGGACGGTGGCTACACCTTC.

The chain combines TRBV20-1 with TRBJ1-1, with D unclear. Germline V gene data show CDR1 as DFQATT and CDR2 as SNEGSKA (reference sequence). This CDR3 has 15 residues. V shed 0 bases and J shed 4 bases, with 15 bases lying between them. The CDR3, as DNA: TGCAGTGCTAGAGATGACCGAACACGGGCCACTGAAGCTTTCTTT. It translates to CSARDDRTRATEAFF.

This sequence joins TRBV6-5 and TRBJ1-2; TRBD1 matches at 7 bases. The CDR3 consists of 14 residues. CDR1 is MNHEY, CDR2 SVGAGI, per germline. V shed 2 bases, J shed 5 bases, and the junction held 5 bases outside the gene matches. The CDR3 reads CASSYAGTEYGYTF. The CDR3 nucleotides are TGTGCCAGCAGTTACGCCGGGACAGAGTATGGCTACACCTTC.

CDR3 protein: CASSQGPLGGHTDTQYF. The CDR3 nucleotides read TGCGCCAGCAGCCAAGGCCCCCTGGGCGGGCACACAGATACGCAGTATTTT. V and J are TRBV4-3 and TRBJ2-3; a possible D gene is TRBD2 (5 bases). The V gene's germline CDR1 is LGHNA and CDR2 YSLEER. This CDR3 has 17 residues. Trimming removed 1 base at V and 2 bases at J, with 16 bases between.

This clonotype came up many times. The chain couples TRBV6-6 to TRBJ2-2, with D possibly matching TRBD2 (7 bases). The germline gives CDR1 MNHNY, CDR2 SVGAGI (reference sequence). The V end was cut by 6 bases, the J end by 2 bases, with 10 bases between. CDR3 length: 14 amino acids. CDR3 in amino acids: CASSGGRNTGELFF. The CDR3 DNA reads TGTGCCAGCAGCGGGGGGCGAAACACCGGGGAGCTGTTTTTT.

This clonotype was recorded a few times. This rearrangement joins TRBV12-3 or TRBV12-4 to TRBJ1-2; D unresolved. CDR3 size: 14 residues. V was clipped by 1 base and J by 8 bases, with 14 bases between them. CDR3 residues: CASSLEFSRGGYTF. As DNA, the CDR3 is TGTGCCAGCAGTTTAGAATTTTCCCGAGGGGGCTACACCTTC.

The chain links TRBV7-6 to TRBJ2-2; D call uncertain. There are 14 residues in the CDR3. Deletions cut 3 bases from V and 0 bases from J, with 5 bases between. Germline CDR1 reads SGHVS; CDR2 reads FNYEAQ. This chain's CDR3 is CASSFVANTGELFF. CDR3 nucleotides: TGTGCCAGCAGCTTCGTCGCGAACACCGGGGAGCTGTTTTTT.

This clonotype was seen many times. The chain has TRBV12-3 or TRBV12-4 and TRBJ2-7, with D possibly TRBD1 on 5 matching bases. This CDR3 has 15 amino acids. Trimming removed 4 bases at V and 2 bases at J, with 15 bases between. The CDR3 sequence is CASSSHQTATYEQYF. The CDR3 DNA follows: TGTGCCAGCAGTTCCCACCAGACAGCGACCTACGAGCAGTACTTC.